Below, 9 T cell receptor beta chains from the same sample are listed, as sequenced in a study of early T cells in non-severe SARS-CoV-2 infection. TCRdb passed the 5' RACE reads through MiXCR, listing each CDR3 protein once. This sample has tens of thousands of distinct CDR3 sequences, with over 4% found just once. Sequenced sample: whole blood. The receptors were gathered from an adult who was a healthcare worker with PCR-confirmed SARS-CoV-2 infection or an uninfected control (not recorded which).

The chain uses TRBV28 and TRBJ1-2; TRBD1 matches 11 bases. With 2 bases clipped from V and 4 bases from J, the junction kept 3 bases outside the gene matches. This CDR3 spans 15 amino acids. Germline loops: CDR1 MDHEN, CDR2 SYDVKM. The CDR3 sequence is CASSLGGTGGYGYTF. DNA for the CDR3: TGTGCCAGCAGTTTAGGGGGGACAGGGGGCTATGGCTACACCTTC.

This clonotype was recorded many times. Here the CDR3 DNA reads TGTGCCAGCAGGGCAGGGGAGGCTGAAAAACTGTTTTTT. It codes for CASRAGEAEKLFF. The gene calls are TRBV6-6 and TRBJ1-4; D is perhaps TRBD1 (6 bases). Trimming pared 6 bases from V and 7 bases from J, leaving 12 bases between. This CDR3 contains 13 residues. Germline lookup yields CDR1 MNHNY and CDR2 SVGAGI (reference sequence).

V usage is TRBV23-1 and J usage is TRBJ1-1; maybe TRBD1 (6 bases). TRBV23-1 is marked as an open reading frame, function uncertain. The CDR3 has 13 residues. The V and J ends lost 2 bases and 3 bases respectively, with 7 bases between them. Here the CDR3 DNA reads TGCGCCAGCAGTCAAGAGGGGGACACTGAAGCTTTCTTT. This translates into CASSQEGDTEAFF.

This clonotype was picked up many times. The CDR3 nucleotides are TGCAGTGCTTTAGCTCGGGGCCACTCACTTTACGAGCAGTACTTC. Encoded protein: CSALARGHSLYEQYF. The V and J genes are TRBV20-1 and TRBJ2-7; D is tentatively TRBD1 or TRBD2 (5 bases each). In germline, CDR1 is DFQATT, CDR2 SNEGSKA (reference sequence). The V and J ends lost 5 bases and 4 bases respectively, with 21 bases between them. The CDR3 totals 15 residues.

The V call is TRBV20-1, the J call TRBJ2-3, with TRBD2 matching over 10 bases. Germline V CDR1 and CDR2: DFQATT, SNEGSKA (reference sequence). Germline trimming cut 6 bases from V and 2 bases from J; bases unmatched to any gene: 5. This CDR3 has 14 amino acids. CDR3 region: CSATGLAVTDTQYF. CDR3 DNA sequence: TGCAGTGCCACAGGACTAGCGGTCACAGATACGCAGTATTTT.

This clonotype has at least ten counts. The chain couples TRBV29-1 to TRBJ2-1; unclear D gene. The CDR3 is made up of 15 amino acids. The V end was cut by 6 bases, the J end by 3 bases, with 18 bases between. Germline V gene lookup returns CDR1 SQVTM and CDR2 ANQGSEA. The CDR3: CSVLPWAELYNEQFF. The CDR3 coding sequence is TGCAGCGTACTACCTTGGGCAGAACTCTACAATGAGCAGTTCTTC.

CDR3 protein: CASSVRGQYTGELFF. CDR3 coding DNA: TGTGCCAGCAGCGTCAGGGGGCAGTACACCGGGGAGCTGTTTTTT. The V gene is TRBV13, the J gene TRBJ2-2; 8 bases line up with TRBD1. The trim removed 5 bases at V and 3 bases at J, leaving 5 bases unmatched. CDR1 PRHDT and CDR2 FYEKMQ come from the germline V gene (reference sequence). The CDR3 is 15 amino acids.

In the case of this clonotype: One end of the junction varies from germline; a read error may be responsible. This chain joins TRBV7-7 and TRBJ2-1; D is possibly TRBD2 (6 bases). The CDR3 covers 16 residues. Germline assignment: CDR1 SSHAT and CDR2 FNYEAQ (reference sequence). The CDR3 region is CASSPRRDSAWGEQFF. CDR3 DNA sequence: TGTGCTAGCAGCCCTCGACGGGACTCCGCTTGGGGTGAGCAGTTCTTC. The entire variable domain, with the rest obtained from reference TRBV7-7 and TRBJ2-1, is as follows: GAGVSQSPRYKVTKRGQDVTLRCDPISSHATLYWYQQALGQGPEFLTYFNYEAQPDKSGLPSDRFSAERPEGSISTLTIQRTEQRDSAMYRCASSPRRDSAWGEQFFGPGTRLTVL.

This clonotype was seen many times. The rearrangement links TRBV2 to TRBJ1-1; tentatively, D is TRBD1 (6 bases). V was pared by 7 bases and J by 6 bases, with 18 bases between. CDR1 and CDR2 (germline): SNHLY, FYNNEI. The CDR3 covers 14 residues. CDR3 sequence: CASKSSPGAAEAFF. Written as DNA, the CDR3 is TGTGCCAGCAAATCATCCCCAGGGGCCGCTGAAGCTTTCTTT. Drawing the rest from reference TRBV2 and TRBJ1-1, the complete variable domain is EPEVTQTPSHQVTQMGQEVILRCVPISNHLYFYWYRQILGQKVEFLVSFYNNEISEKSEIFDDQFSVERPDGSNFTLKIRSTKLEDSAMYFCASKSSPGAAEAFFGQGTRLTVV.